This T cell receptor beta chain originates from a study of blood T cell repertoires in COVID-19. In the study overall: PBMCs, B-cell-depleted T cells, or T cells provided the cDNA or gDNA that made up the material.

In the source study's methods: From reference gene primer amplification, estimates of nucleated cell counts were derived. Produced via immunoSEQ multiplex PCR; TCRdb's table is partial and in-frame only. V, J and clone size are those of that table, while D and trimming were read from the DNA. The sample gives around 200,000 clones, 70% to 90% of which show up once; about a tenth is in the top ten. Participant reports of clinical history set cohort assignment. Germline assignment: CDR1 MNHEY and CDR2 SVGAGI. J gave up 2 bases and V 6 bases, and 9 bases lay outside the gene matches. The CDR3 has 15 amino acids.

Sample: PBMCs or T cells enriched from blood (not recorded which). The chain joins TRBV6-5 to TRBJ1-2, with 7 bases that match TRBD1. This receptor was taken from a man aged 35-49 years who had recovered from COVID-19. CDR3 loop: CASSYGGQRNYGYTF. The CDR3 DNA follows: TGTGCCAGCAGCTACGGGGGACAGAGGAACTATGGCTACACCTTC.